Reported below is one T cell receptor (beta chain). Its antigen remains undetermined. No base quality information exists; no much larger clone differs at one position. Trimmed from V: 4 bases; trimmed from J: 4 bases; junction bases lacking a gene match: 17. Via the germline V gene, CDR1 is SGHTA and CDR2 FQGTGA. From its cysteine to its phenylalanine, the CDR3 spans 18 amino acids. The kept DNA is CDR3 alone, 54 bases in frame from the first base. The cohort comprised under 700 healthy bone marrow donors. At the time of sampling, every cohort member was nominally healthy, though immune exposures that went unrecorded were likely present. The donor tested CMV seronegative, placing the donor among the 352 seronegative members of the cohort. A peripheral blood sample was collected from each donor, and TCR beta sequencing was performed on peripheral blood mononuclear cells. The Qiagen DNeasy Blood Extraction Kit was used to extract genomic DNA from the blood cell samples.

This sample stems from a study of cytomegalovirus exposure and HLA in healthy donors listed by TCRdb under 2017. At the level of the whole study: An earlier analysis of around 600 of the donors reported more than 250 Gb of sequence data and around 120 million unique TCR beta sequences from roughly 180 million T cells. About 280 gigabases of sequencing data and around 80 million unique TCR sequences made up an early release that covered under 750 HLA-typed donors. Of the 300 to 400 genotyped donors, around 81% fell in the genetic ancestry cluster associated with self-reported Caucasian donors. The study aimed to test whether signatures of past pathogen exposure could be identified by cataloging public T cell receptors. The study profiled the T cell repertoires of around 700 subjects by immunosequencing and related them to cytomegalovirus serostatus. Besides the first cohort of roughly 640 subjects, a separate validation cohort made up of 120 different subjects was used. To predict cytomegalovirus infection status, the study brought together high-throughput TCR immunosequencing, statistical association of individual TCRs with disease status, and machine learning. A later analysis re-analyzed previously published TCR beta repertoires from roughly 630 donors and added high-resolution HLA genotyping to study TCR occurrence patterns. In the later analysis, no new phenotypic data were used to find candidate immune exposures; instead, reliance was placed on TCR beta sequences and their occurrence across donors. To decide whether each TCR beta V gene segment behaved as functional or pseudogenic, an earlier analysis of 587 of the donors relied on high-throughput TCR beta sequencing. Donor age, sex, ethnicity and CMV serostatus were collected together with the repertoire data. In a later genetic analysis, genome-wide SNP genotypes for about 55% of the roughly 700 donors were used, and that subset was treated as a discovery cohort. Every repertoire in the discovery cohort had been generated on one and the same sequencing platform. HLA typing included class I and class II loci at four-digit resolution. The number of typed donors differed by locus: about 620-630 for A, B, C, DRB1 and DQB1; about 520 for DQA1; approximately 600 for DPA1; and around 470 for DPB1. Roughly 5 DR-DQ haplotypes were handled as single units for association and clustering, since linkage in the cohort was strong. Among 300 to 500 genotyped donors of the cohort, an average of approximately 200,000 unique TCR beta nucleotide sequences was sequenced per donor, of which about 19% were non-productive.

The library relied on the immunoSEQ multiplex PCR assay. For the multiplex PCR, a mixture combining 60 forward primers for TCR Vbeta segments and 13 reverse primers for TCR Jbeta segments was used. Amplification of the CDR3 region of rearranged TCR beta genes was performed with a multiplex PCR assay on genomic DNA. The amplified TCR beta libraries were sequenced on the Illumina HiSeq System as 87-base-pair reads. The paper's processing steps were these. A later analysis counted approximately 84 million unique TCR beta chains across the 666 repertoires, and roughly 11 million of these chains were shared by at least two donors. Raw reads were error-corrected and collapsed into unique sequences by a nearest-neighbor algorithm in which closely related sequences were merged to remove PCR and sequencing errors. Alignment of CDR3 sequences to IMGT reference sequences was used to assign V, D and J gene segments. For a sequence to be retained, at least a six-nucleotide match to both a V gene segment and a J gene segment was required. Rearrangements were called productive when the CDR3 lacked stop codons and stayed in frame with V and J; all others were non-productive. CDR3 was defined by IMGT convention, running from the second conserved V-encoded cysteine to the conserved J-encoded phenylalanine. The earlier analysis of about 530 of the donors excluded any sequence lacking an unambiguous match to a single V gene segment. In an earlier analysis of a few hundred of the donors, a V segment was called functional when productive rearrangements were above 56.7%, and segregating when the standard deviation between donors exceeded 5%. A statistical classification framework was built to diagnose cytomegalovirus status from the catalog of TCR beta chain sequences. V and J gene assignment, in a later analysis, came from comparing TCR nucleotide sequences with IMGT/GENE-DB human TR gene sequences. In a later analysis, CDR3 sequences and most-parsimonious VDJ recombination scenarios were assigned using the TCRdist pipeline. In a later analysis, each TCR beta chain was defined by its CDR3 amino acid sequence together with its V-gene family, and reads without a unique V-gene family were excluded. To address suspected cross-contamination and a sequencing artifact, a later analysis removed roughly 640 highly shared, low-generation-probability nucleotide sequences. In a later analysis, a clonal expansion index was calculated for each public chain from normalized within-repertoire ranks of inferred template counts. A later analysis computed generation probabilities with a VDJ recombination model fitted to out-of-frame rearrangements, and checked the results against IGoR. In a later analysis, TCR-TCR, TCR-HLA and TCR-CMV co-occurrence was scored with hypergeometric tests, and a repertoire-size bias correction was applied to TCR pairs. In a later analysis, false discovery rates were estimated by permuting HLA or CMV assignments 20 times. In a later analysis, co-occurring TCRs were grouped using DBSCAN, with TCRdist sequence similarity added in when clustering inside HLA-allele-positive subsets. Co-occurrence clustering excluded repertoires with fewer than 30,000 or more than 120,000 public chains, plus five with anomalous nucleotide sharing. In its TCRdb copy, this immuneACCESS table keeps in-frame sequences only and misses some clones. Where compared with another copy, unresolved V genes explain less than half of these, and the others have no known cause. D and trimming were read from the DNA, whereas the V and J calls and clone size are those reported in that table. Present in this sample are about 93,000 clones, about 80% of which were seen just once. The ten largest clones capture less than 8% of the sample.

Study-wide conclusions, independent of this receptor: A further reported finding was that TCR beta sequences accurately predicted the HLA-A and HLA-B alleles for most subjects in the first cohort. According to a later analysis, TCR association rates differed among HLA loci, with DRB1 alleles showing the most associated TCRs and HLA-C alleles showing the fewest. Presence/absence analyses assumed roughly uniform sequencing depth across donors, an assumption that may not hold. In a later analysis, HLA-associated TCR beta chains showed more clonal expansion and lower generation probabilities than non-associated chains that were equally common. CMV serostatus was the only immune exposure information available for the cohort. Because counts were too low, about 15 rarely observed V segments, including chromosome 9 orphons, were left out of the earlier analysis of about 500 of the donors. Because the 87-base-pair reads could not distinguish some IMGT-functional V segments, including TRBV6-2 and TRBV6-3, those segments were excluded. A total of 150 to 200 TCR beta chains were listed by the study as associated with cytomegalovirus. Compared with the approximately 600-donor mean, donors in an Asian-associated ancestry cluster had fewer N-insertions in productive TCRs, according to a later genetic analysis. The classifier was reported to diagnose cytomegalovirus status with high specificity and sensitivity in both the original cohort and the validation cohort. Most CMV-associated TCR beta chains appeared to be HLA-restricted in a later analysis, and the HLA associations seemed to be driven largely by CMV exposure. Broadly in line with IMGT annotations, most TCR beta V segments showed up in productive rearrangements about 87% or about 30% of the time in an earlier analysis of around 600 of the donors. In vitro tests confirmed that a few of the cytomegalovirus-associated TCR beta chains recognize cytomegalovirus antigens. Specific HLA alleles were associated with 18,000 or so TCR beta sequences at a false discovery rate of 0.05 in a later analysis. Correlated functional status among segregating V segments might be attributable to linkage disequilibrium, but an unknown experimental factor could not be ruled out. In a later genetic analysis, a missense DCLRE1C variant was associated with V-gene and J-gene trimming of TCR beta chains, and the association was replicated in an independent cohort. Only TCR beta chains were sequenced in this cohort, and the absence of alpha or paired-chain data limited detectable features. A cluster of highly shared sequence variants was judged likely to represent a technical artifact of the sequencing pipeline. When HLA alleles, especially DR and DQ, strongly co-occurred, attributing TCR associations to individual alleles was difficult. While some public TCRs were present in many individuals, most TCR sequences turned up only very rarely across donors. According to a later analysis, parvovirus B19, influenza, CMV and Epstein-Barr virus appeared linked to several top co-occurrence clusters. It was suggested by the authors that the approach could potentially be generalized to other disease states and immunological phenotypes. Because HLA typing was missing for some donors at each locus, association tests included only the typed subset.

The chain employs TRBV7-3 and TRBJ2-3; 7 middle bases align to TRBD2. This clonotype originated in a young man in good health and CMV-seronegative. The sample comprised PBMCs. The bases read TGTGCCAGCAGCTCCATGATCCCTTGGGGGGGAGGCGCAGATACGCAGTATTTT. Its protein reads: CASSSMIPWGGGADTQYF.